The next 32 T cell receptor beta chains were all read from a single sample in a study of regulatory T cells in long-lasting Graves disease. CDR3-region Arm-PCR and iRepertoire HTBI primers produced the TCR beta libraries. TCRdb analysed the multiplex PCR reads with MiXCR anew, one entry per CDR3 protein. The sample carries approximately 310,000 distinct CDR3 sequences, more than 15% recorded once. Indicated time point: newly diagnosed GD, antithyroid drugs for less than 3 months. PBMCs provided the RNA from which the TCR library was made. The sample consisted of peripheral blood mononuclear cells (PBMCs), taken at new diagnosis, from a patient treated with antithyroid drugs. The receptors were gathered from a female donor with Graves disease.

This clonotype was counted a few times. A far bigger clonotype differs at one base, so this is likely a read error. This sequence joins TRBV29-1 and TRBJ2-1; maybe TRBD1 (6 bases). Trimming left V 2 bases short and J 10 bases short, with 15 bases between. The CDR3 is made up of 13 amino acids. From germline, CDR1 is SQVTM and CDR2 ANQGSEA. The CDR3 loop is CSVETGSSYEQFF. Here the CDR3 DNA reads TGCAGCGTTGAAACAGGGAGCTCCTACGAGCAGTTCTTC.

This clonotype was seen repeatedly, ten times or more. The J gene is TRBJ2-3, the V gene TRBV14; 7 bases are shared with TRBD2. Germline V gene lookup returns CDR1 SGHDN and CDR2 FVKESK. With V trimmed by 4 bases and J by 6 bases, 16 bases remained unmatched. This CDR3 region has 17 residues. CDR3 sequence (DNA): TGTGCCAGCAGCCCCCTTTCGCTAGCGGAAAGCAGGGATACGCAGTATTTT. Translated, it gives CASSPLSLAESRDTQYF. Complete variable domain (other parts from reference TRBV14 and TRBJ2-3): EAGVTQFPSHSVIEKGQTVTLRCDPISGHDNLYWYRRVMGKEIKFLLHFVKESKQDESGMPNNRFLAERTGGTYSTLKVQPAELEDSGVYFCASSPLSLAESRDTQYFGPGTRLTVL.

In the case of this clonotype: This clone may be a read error of a much larger clone one base away. The CDR3 does not end in the conserved phenylalanine or tryptophan, so this is likely a read error. The chain combines TRBV30 with TRBJ2-1; TRBD2 aligns across 7 bases. The V gene end was trimmed by 3 bases and the J gene end by 5 bases; junction bases not matched to a gene: 4. CDR3 length: 13 amino acids. CDR1 is GTSNPN and CDR2 is SVGIG in the germline V gene (reference sequence). The CDR3 DNA is TGTGCCTGGAGCCGGAGCGGGGACAATGAGCAGTTCTCC. Amino acids: CAWSRSGDNEQFS.

To note about this clonotype: This may arise from a read error, as a much more abundant clone is one base away. The rearrangement links TRBV2 to TRBJ1-1; TRBD1 agrees at 7 bases. This CDR3 has 19 amino acids. V shed 2 bases, J shed 4 bases, and the junction held 19 bases outside the gene matches. The germline CDR1 and CDR2 sequences are SNHLY and FYNNEI. The CDR3 protein is CASSETFWTVTQGGTEAFF. For the CDR3, the DNA is TGTGCCAGCAGTGAAACGTTTTGGACGGTAACGCAGGGGGGCACTGAAGCTTTCTTT.

This clonotype was counted a few times. This rearrangement joins TRBV6-1 to TRBJ2-3; 10 bases line up with TRBD2. This CDR3 is built from 15 residues. Germline values: CDR1 MNHNS, CDR2 SASEGT. The trim removed 6 bases at V and 3 bases at J, leaving 6 bases unmatched. This chain's CDR3 is CASRTLAGVTDTQYF. CDR3 sequence (DNA): TGTGCCAGCAGGACTCTAGCGGGAGTAACAGATACGCAGTATTTT.

This clonotype was counted between two and nine times. The CDR3 protein is CSVLLGETQYF. CDR3 coding DNA: TGCAGCGTTCTTTTGGGAGAGACCCAGTACTTC. The V gene is TRBV29-1, the J gene TRBJ2-5; D remains unclear. V was clipped by 5 bases and J by 4 bases, with 8 bases between them. The CDR3 totals 11 residues. Per germline, CDR1 SQVTM and CDR2 ANQGSEA. Drawing the rest from reference TRBV29-1 and TRBJ2-5, the complete variable domain is SAVISQKPSRDICQRGTSLTIQCQVDSQVTMMFWYRQQPGQSLTLIATANQGSEATYESGFVIDKFPISRPNLTFSTLTVSNMSPEDSSIYLCSVLLGETQYFGPGTRLLVL.

Comment on this clonotype: This sequence may be a read error, since a much larger clone differs from it by one base. The chain couples TRBV10-1 to TRBJ2-5; TRBD1 matches 12 bases. CDR1 and CDR2 (germline): WNHNN, SYGVQD (reference sequence). The CDR3 totals 16 residues. The CDR3 nucleotides are TGCGCCGGCAGTGCACGAGGGACAGGGGGCTTGAAGACCCAGTACTTC. It encodes CAGSARGTGGLKTQYF.

This clonotype was recorded at least ten times. The chain couples TRBV20-1 to TRBJ1-4; D may be TRBD1 (6 bases). The V gene's germline CDR1 is DFQATT and CDR2 SNEGSKA (reference sequence). V dropped 4 bases and J dropped 7 bases, with 19 bases sitting between them. The CDR3 is 15 residues long. The CDR3 is CSAINPRGGSEKLFF. CDR3 DNA sequence: TGCAGTGCTATAAATCCTCGAGGGGGGAGTGAAAAACTGTTTTTT.

In its sample, this clonotype was seen many times. The gene calls are TRBV2 and TRBJ2-6, with TRBD2 matching over 7 bases. The CDR3 extends over 14 amino acids. Germline V gives CDR1 SNHLY, CDR2 FYNNEI. Unmatched junction bases numbered 1, after V lost 0 bases and J lost 8 bases. The CDR3: CASSEARGSNVLTF. In DNA form, the CDR3 reads TGTGCCAGCAGTGAAGCGCGGGGGTCCAACGTCCTGACTTTC.

The chain couples TRBV12-5 to TRBJ2-3; no reliable D call. V lost 7 bases and J lost 7, with 12 bases in between. Germline V gene lookup returns CDR1 LGHNT and CDR2 FRNRAP. This CDR3 has 12 amino acids. In DNA, the CDR3 is TGTGCTAGTGCGGGCCTCCGGAATACGCAGTATTTT. Translated: CASAGLRNTQYF.

This clonotype was seen at least ten times. This chain joins TRBV11-1 and TRBJ2-3; D remains unclear. Germline assignment: CDR1 SGHAT and CDR2 FQDESV (reference sequence). The CDR3 has 15 residues. V lost 2 bases and J lost 4, with 13 bases in between. CDR3 DNA: TGTGCCAGCAGCTTAAATAACGGGCTCTCAGATACGCAGTATTTT. It encodes CASSLNNGLSDTQYF.

This clonotype has a count of ten or more. This rearrangement joins TRBV10-3 to TRBJ2-7, with 7 bases fitting TRBD1. J lost 1 base, V lost 0 bases, and 6 bases had no gene match. Germline-derived CDR1 and CDR2 are ENHRY and SYGVKD. The CDR3 is 16 residues long. DNA for the CDR3: TGTGCCATCAGTGAGTCTCCAGGGGGACCTTCCTACGAGCAGTACTTC. Its translation is CAISESPGGPSYEQYF.

This clonotype occurred many times. J is TRBJ1-1 and V is TRBV19; D remains unclear. V was pared by 0 bases and J by 5 bases, with 7 bases between. The length of the CDR3 is 13 residues. Per the germline V gene, CDR1 is LNHDA and CDR2 is SQIVND (reference sequence). The CDR3 loop is CASSIDGLTEAFF. As DNA, the CDR3 is TGTGCCAGTAGTATAGATGGGCTGACTGAAGCTTTCTTT.

This clonotype was observed many times. The chain is built from TRBV25-1 and TRBJ2-1; D is unresolved. The V and J ends lost 2 bases and 14 bases respectively, with 13 bases between them. The CDR3 covers 12 residues. Germline CDR1 MGHDK, CDR2 SYGVNS. CDR3 nucleotide sequence: TGTGCCAGCAGTGAAGGAGCATGGCCGGAGTTCTTC. Its protein product is CASSEGAWPEFF.

This clonotype has at least ten counts. The chain recombines TRBV29-1 with TRBJ2-2; D uncertain. CDR1 is SQVTM, CDR2 ANQGSEA, per germline. The CDR3 has 13 residues. The CDR3 is CSFTRTNTGELFF. CDR3 DNA: TGCAGTTTTACTCGGACGAACACCGGGGAGCTGTTTTTT.

This clonotype has at least ten counts. Here the CDR3 DNA reads TGTGCCAGCATCCGACAGGGCGGGAACACTGAAGCTTTCTTT. It is translated as CASIRQGGNTEAFF. The V gene is TRBV11-2, the J gene TRBJ1-1, with 7 bases lining up with TRBD1. This CDR3 has 14 amino acids. Germline trimming cut 7 bases from V and 1 base from J; bases unmatched to any gene: 6. Germline V gene data show CDR1 as SGHAT and CDR2 as FQNNGV.

A few counts support this clonotype. A read error is possible here, since a much larger clone lies one base away. The CDR3 loop is CASSVGGSEYSDQYF. The CDR3 DNA sequence: TGTGCCAGCAGCGTAGGTGGCAGCGAGTACTCCGATCAGTACTTC. The chain has TRBV9 and TRBJ2-7; D not certain. CDR3 length: 15 amino acids. Germline CDR1 and CDR2: SGDLS and YYNGEE. V dropped 0 bases and J dropped 10 bases, with 20 bases sitting between them.

This clonotype was counted at least ten times. V gene TRBV19 combines with J gene TRBJ1-4, with D possibly TRBD1 on 6 matching bases. V lost 6 bases to trimming and J lost 8 bases, with 13 bases between them. The CDR3 is made up of 13 amino acids. Germline loops: CDR1 LNHDA, CDR2 SQIVND (reference sequence). The CDR3 DNA reads TGTGCCAGTAGCCGCGGGACACGGGAAAAACTGTTTTTT. Its translation is CASSRGTREKLFF.

This sequence joins TRBV6-1 and TRBJ2-7, with 9 bases matching TRBD2. Losses at the gene ends were 8 bases for V and 6 bases for J; bases not matched to a gene: 5. This CDR3 comprises 12 residues. Per the germline V gene, CDR1 is MNHNS and CDR2 is SASEGT. CDR3 nucleotides: TGTGCCAGCCGGCGGGAGGGAGGCGAGCAGTACTTC. Residues: CASRREGGEQYF.

This clonotype came up a few times. The V call is TRBV9, the J call TRBJ2-3; D gene ambiguous. Germline V gene data show CDR1 as SGDLS and CDR2 as YYNGEE. CDR3 size: 14 residues. V shed 10 bases and J shed 4 bases, with 19 bases lying between them. In nucleotides, the CDR3 is TGTGCCTGCTATGACAATCGTATTTCAGATACGCAGTATTTT. Its protein product is CACYDNRISDTQYF.

There are many counts of this clonotype. CDR3 DNA sequence: TGCAGTGCTGTTCTAGCGGGAGAGGAGACCCAGTACTTC. This sequence encodes CSAVLAGEETQYF. The chain uses TRBV20-1 and TRBJ2-5, with 10 bases fitting TRBD2. Germline V gene lookup returns CDR1 DFQATT and CDR2 SNEGSKA (reference sequence). This CDR3 has 13 amino acids. The ends lost 5 bases at V and 5 bases at J; junction bases unmatched: 5.

The sample holds a few counts of this clonotype. The chain employs TRBV6-2 or TRBV6-3 and TRBJ2-7, with D tentatively TRBD1 (5 bases). Germline CDR1 and CDR2: MNHEY and SVGEGT. Deletions cut 7 bases from V and 4 bases from J, with 29 bases between. The CDR3 sequence is 18 residues long. CDR3 in amino acids: CASTYLGSRAQHRYEQYF. The CDR3 nucleotides read TGTGCCAGCACCTACCTAGGAAGTAGGGCCCAACACAGGTACGAGCAGTACTTC.

This clonotype was observed at least ten times. The chain has TRBV28 and TRBJ1-5; D not certain. This CDR3 contains 17 residues. The germline V and J ends were trimmed by 3 bases and 2 bases, with 17 bases remaining between them. From germline, CDR1 is MDHEN and CDR2 SYDVKM. In DNA form, the CDR3 reads TGTGCCAGCAGTTTGTTCCTGGTGGGGAATGGCAATCAGCCCCAGCATTTT. The encoded protein is CASSLFLVGNGNQPQHF.

This clonotype appeared a few times. The chain employs TRBV28 and TRBJ2-1; 8 nucleotides line up with TRBD1. The junction had 11 bases not matched to a gene; V was cut back by 7 bases and J by 15 bases. This CDR3 spans 12 amino acids. Germline CDR1 MDHEN, CDR2 SYDVKM. The CDR3 nucleotides are TGTGCCAGCAACCAAGACAGGGGCACTTTGTTCTTC. Amino acids: CASNQDRGTLFF.

The chain carries TRBV12-3 or TRBV12-4 and TRBJ2-1, with D maybe TRBD2 (6 bases). This CDR3 contains 19 residues. V was clipped by 4 bases and J by 0 bases, with 22 bases between them. CDR3 nucleotides: TGTGCCAGCAGTTCGCCGGGACTCGCCCCGAGTCGCTCCTACAATGAGCAGTTCTTC. It yields the protein CASSSPGLAPSRSYNEQFF.

Notes on this clonotype: This may come from a read error, since a much larger clone is one base off. The chain uses TRBV7-9 and TRBJ2-1; 9 positions agree with TRBD1. Unmatched junction bases numbered 8, after V lost 4 bases and J lost 10 bases. In germline, CDR1 is SEHNR, CDR2 FQNEAQ (reference sequence). There are 14 residues in the CDR3. CDR3 bases: TGTGCCAGCAGCTCCGGGACAGGGCGAAGCGAGCAGTTCTTC. It yields the protein CASSSGTGRSEQFF.

The V gene is TRBV2, the J gene TRBJ1-2; the D is unclear. V was pared by 6 bases and J by 8 bases, with 16 bases between. CDR3 size: 13 residues. The germline CDR1 and CDR2 sequences are SNHLY and FYNNEI. The CDR3 loop is CASRILDTEGYTF. For the CDR3, the DNA is TGTGCCAGCAGAATTCTCGACACTGAAGGCTACACCTTC.

This chain uses TRBV3-1 with TRBJ2-1, with TRBD2 matching 11 bases. Germline CDR1 and CDR2: LGHDT and YNNKEL (reference sequence). J was trimmed by 8 bases and V by 6 bases; bases with no gene match: 6. The CDR3 length is 14 residues. CDR3 in DNA: TGTGCCAGCAGGCTCACTAGCGGGAGCTATGAGCAGTTCTTC. It codes for CASRLTSGSYEQFF.

The V gene is TRBV7-9, the J gene TRBJ2-5; D could derive from TRBD1 or TRBD2 (6 bases each). This CDR3 comprises 15 residues. Germline CDR1 is SEHNR and CDR2 is FQNEAQ (reference sequence). V was pared by 5 bases and J by 2 bases, with 15 bases between. CDR3 coding DNA: TGTGCCAGCAGCCTGGGGCGGGGACAACAAGAGACCCAGTACTTC. Protein sequence: CASSLGRGQQETQYF. The complete variable domain, with remaining parts taken from reference TRBV7-9 and TRBJ2-5, reads DTGVSQNPRHKITKRGQNVTFRCDPISEHNRLYWYRQTLGQGPEFLTYFQNEAQLEKSRLLSDRFSAERPKGSFSTLEIQRTEQGDSAMYLCASSLGRGQQETQYFGPGTRLLVL.

This clonotype was counted ten times or more. The chain carries TRBV11-2 and TRBJ2-1; D remains unclear. Trimming cost V 0 bases and J 8 bases, with 14 bases left between them. The V gene's germline CDR1 is SGHAT and CDR2 FQNNGV. The length of the CDR3 is 15 residues. The chain's CDR3 is CASSLEQIGFHEQFF. The CDR3 region has the DNA TGTGCCAGCAGCTTAGAACAGATTGGGTTTCATGAGCAGTTCTTC.

The chain employs TRBV30 and TRBJ2-2; D possibly corresponds to TRBD2 (7 bases). V dropped 0 bases and J dropped 5 bases, with 16 bases sitting between them. CDR3 length: 16 residues. Germline V CDR1 and CDR2: GTSNPN, SVGIG (reference sequence). The DNA of the CDR3 is TGTGCCTGGAGTGTTGGAGGGGGGGGTGGTACCGGGGAGCTGTTTTTT. Translating it yields CAWSVGGGGGTGELFF.

As regards this clonotype: A read error is likely here: a far larger clone is one base away. This chain uses TRBV6-5 with TRBJ2-7, with D maybe TRBD2 (7 bases). With 4 bases removed from V and 6 bases from J, the gap between germline ends came to 19 bases. Germline V CDR1 and CDR2: MNHEY, SVGAGI. The CDR3 spans 15 residues. In nucleotides, the CDR3 is TGTGCCAGCAGTTCGAAGGGGGGCGGGAGCCCCGAGCAGTACTTC. Translation: CASSSKGGGSPEQYF.